Listed below are T cell receptor beta chains from one sample, sequenced in a study of shared clonotypes between healthy human individuals. This table comes from immunoSEQ multiplex PCR, and its TCRdb copy is limited to in-frame clones, with some not included. The sample contains around 1.5 million clones, around 98% of which appear only once. Material: naive CD4+ T cells sorted from blood. Receptor source: a man in his thirties or forties in good health. Each CDR3 is given with its conserved first and last residue. A D gene is named only where the DNA matches it firmly. Where a row states a size, it is once, few, many or the class of an expanded clone; other rows omit it.

j_call	v_call	clone_size	d_call	cdr3_nt	cdr3_aa
TRBJ2-5	TRBV7-6	once	TRBD2	TGTGCCAGCAGCAAGGGACTAGCTGAGGAGACCCAGTACTTC	CASSKGLAEETQYF
TRBJ2-1	TRBV5-4	NA	NA	TGTGCCAGCAGCCTGGTAGCCGTAGACTACAATGAGCAGTTCTTC	CASSLVAVDYNEQFF
TRBJ1-2	TRBV5-1	NA	NA	TGCGCCAGCAGCCAAACAGGGCTCGGGGGCTACACCTTC	CASSQTGLGGYTF
TRBJ2-5	TRBV6-1	NA	NA	TGTGCCAGCAGTGAAGAACACGGAATTTGGGAGACCCAGTACTTC	CASSEEHGIWETQYF
TRBJ2-1	TRBV29-1	NA	NA	TGCAGCGTCCGACTAGTAATTCGGAATGAGCAGTTCTTC	CSVRLVIRNEQFF
TRBJ2-1	TRBV5-1	NA	TRBD2	TGCGCCAGCAGCTTGGCGGGTGGCAGTAAGCGGGACTACAATGAGCAGTTCTTC	CASSLAGGSKRDYNEQFF
TRBJ2-1	TRBV29-1	NA	TRBD1	TGCAGCGTAGGGACAGACTCCTACAATGAGCAGTTCTTC	CSVGTDSYNEQFF
TRBJ1-5	TRBV6-5	NA	NA	TGTGCCAGCAGTTCCCGGCTGACATCAATTCAGGCCCAGCATTTT	CASSSRLTSIQAQHF
TRBJ2-1	TRBV7-2	NA	TRBD2	TGTGCCAGCAGCCTGATAGCGGGAAGGACTACCTACAATGAGCAGTTCTTC	CASSLIAGRTTYNEQFF
TRBJ1-2	TRBV29-1	NA	TRBD1	TGCAGCGCCCTAAGCCGGGACAGGGGGTCACCTAACTATGGCTACACCTTC	CSALSRDRGSPNYGYTF
TRBJ2-7	TRBV27	few	NA	TGTGCCAGCAGTTTAGGGCAGGGCGACGAGCAGTACTTC	CASSLGQGDEQYF
TRBJ2-7	TRBV6-5	NA	NA	TGTGCCAGCAGTTACTCCGAAAGGGACGAGCAGTACTTC	CASSYSERDEQYF
TRBJ1-1	TRBV28	NA	NA	TGTGCCAGCAGCAGCTCGGACGGCCGGTTAGTAGCTTTCTTT	CASSSSDGRLVAFF
TRBJ2-7	TRBV11-2	NA	NA	TGTGCCAGCAGCTTACTGGAGGGCTGGAAACGAATGTACTTC	CASSLLEGWKRMYF
TRBJ1-5	TRBV7-2	NA	NA	TGTGCCAGCAGCTTAGATTACAAAATACAGCCCCAGCATTTT	CASSLDYKIQPQHF
TRBJ2-3	TRBV5-1	NA	NA	TGCGCCAGCAGCTTGCATCCTACCGTAAGGGGCGTATCAGATACGCAGTATTTT	CASSLHPTVRGVSDTQYF
TRBJ2-1	TRBV5-6	NA	TRBD2	TGTGCCAGCAGCCGACTAGCGGGAGTTAGTTACAATGAGCAGTTCTTC	CASSRLAGVSYNEQFF
TRBJ1-1	TRBV7-9	NA	TRBD1	TGTGCCAGCAGCACTTCCGGGACAGGGTGGCCTGAAGCTTTCTTT	CASSTSGTGWPEAFF
TRBJ2-1	TRBV6-1	NA	NA	TGTGCCAGCAGTGAAGCGGTTTGGTTCTTC	CASSEAVWFF
TRBJ2-5	TRBV10-3	NA	TRBD2	TGTGCCATCAGTGAGCCGGGACTACAAGAGACCCAGTACTTC	CAISEPGLQETQYF
TRBJ2-3	TRBV10-3	NA	TRBD2	TGTGCCATCAGCGGAGGACTAGCGGGAGCCACAGATACGCAGTATTTT	CAISGGLAGATDTQYF
TRBJ2-7	TRBV5-1	NA	TRBD1	TGCGCCAGCAGCTTGGCGGGGACAGTACCTTACGAGCAGTACTTC	CASSLAGTVPYEQYF
TRBJ2-1	TRBV9	NA	NA	TGTGCCAGCAGCGGACCTGGACTCTCCTTTGGAGAGCAGTTCTTC	CASSGPGLSFGEQFF
TRBJ2-7	TRBV2	NA	NA	TGTGCCAGCACTGAGGCTGGGGGCGGCGAGCAGTACTTC	CASTEAGGGEQYF
TRBJ2-4	TRBV7-2	NA	NA	TGTGCCAGCAGCTATAATGCTCGGACAGACTCGCACTTC	CASSYNARTDSHF
TRBJ2-7	TRBV7-3	NA	NA	TGTGCCAGCAGCTTAGGTCGGGACTCAAGGGAGCAGTACTTC	CASSLGRDSREQYF
TRBJ2-7	TRBV27	NA	TRBD1	TGTGCCAGTAGGACAGGCCCCTACGAGCAGTACTTC	CASRTGPYEQYF
TRBJ1-1	TRBV16	NA	NA	TGTGCCAGCAGCCAGCGTGTTACCGGAATGAACACTGAAGCTTTCTTT	CASSQRVTGMNTEAFF
TRBJ2-3	TRBV5-1	NA	NA	TGCGCCAGCAGGGCTCGGGCTACCACAGATACGCAGTATTTT	CASRARATTDTQYF
TRBJ2-7	TRBV6-6	few	TRBD2	TGTGCCAGCAGTTACGGGACTAGCGGGAGTTACGAGCAGTACTTC	CASSYGTSGSYEQYF
TRBJ2-5	TRBV6-6	NA	NA	TGTGCCAGCAGTTACTCGGTGTCAGGGTGGGAGACCCAGTACTTC	CASSYSVSGWETQYF
TRBJ1-4	TRBV4-3	NA	NA	TGCGCCAGCAGCGGACGACTAGGGACTAATGAAAAACTGTTTTTT	CASSGRLGTNEKLFF
TRBJ2-1	TRBV5-1	NA	NA	TGCGCCAGCAGTCAGGACGGAAGCTCCTACAATGAGCAGTTCTTC	CASSQDGSSYNEQFF
TRBJ2-2	TRBV19	NA	NA	TGTGCCAGTAGTATTGGAGGCCCGGGCACCGGGGAGCTGTTTTTT	CASSIGGPGTGELFF
TRBJ1-5	TRBV10-3	NA	NA	TGTGCCATCAGCCCCGGGGCAGATCAGCCCCAGCATTTT	CAISPGADQPQHF
TRBJ2-2	TRBV2	NA	NA	TGTGCCAGCAGTGAAGCGCGGGTACCGACCGGGGAGCTGTTTTTT	CASSEARVPTGELFF
TRBJ1-2	TRBV4-3	once	NA	TGCGCCAGCAGCCAGACCGGGGGAGCTAACTATGGCTACACCTTC	CASSQTGGANYGYTF